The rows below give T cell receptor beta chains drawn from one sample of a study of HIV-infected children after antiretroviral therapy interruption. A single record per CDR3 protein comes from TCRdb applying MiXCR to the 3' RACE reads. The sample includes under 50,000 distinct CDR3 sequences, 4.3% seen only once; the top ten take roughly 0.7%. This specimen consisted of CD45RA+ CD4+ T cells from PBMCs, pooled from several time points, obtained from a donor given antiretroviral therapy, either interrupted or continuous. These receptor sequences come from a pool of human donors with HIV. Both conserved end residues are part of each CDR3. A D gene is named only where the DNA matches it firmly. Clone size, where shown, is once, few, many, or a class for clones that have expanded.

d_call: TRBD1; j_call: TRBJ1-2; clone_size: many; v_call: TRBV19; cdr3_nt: TGTGCCAGTGGACAGGCCCACTATGGCTACACCTTC; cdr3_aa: CASGQAHYGYTF
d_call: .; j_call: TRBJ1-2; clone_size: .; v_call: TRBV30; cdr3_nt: TGTGCCAGCAGTGTTTTCATGCCAGGCTACACCTTC; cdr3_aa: CASSVFMPGYTF
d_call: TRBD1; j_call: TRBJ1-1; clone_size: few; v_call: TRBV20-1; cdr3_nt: TGCAGTGCTCCTGTCCCGGGACAGGGGAACACTGAAGCTTTCTTT; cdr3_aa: CSAPVPGQGNTEAFF
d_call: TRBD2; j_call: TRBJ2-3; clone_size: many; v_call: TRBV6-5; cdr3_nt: TGTGCCAGCAGTTACTCAAACGCGGGACTAGCGGGGGGAGCCCCAGATACGCAGTATTTT; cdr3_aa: CASSYSNAGLAGGAPDTQYF
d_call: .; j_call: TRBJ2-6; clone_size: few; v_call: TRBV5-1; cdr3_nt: TGCGCCAGCAGCCCAGGACAGTCTGGGGCCAACGTCCTGACTTTC; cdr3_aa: CASSPGQSGANVLTF
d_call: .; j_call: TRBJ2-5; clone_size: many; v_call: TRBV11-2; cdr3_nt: TGTGCCAGCAGCTTCATAGGGCAAGAGACCCAGTACTTC; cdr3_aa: CASSFIGQETQYF
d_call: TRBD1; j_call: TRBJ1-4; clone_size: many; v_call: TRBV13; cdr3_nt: TGTGCCAGCAGCCGAGGACAGGGAAGTGAAAAACTGTTTTTT; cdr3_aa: CASSRGQGSEKLFF
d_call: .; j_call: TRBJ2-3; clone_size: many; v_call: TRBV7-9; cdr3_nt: TGTGCCAGCAGCCGTGCCGGGGCCACAGATACGCAGTATTTT; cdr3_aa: CASSRAGATDTQYF
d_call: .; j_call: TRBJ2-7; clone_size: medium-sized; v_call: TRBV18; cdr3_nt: TGTGCCAGCTCACCACCGGGGGGGCTCTCCTACGAGCAGTACTTC; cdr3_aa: CASSPPGGLSYEQYF
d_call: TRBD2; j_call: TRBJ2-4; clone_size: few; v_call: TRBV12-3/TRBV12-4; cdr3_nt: TGTGCCAGCAGTTTCGGGGGGAGGGACATTCAGTACTTC; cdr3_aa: CASSFGGRDIQYF
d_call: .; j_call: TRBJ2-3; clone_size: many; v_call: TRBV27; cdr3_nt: TGTGCCAGCAGTCAATACACAGATACGCAGTATTTT; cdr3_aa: CASSQYTDTQYF
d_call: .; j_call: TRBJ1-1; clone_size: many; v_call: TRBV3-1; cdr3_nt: TGTGCCAGCAGCCCCACCGAATACAGGGCTGAAGCTTTCTTT; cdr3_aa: CASSPTEYRAEAFF
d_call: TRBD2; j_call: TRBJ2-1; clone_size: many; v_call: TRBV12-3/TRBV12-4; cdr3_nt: TGTGCCAGCAGTGTCACGGGGGGGCAGTTCTTC; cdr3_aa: CASSVTGGQFF
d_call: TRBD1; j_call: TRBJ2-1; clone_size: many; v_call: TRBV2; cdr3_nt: TGTGCCAGCAGTTCCCCGGGACAGTGGAATAAGGGCTCCTACAATGAGCAGTTCTTC; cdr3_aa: CASSSPGQWNKGSYNEQFF
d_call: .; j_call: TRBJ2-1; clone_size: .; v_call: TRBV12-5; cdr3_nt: TGTGCTAGTGGTTTGGTCGGCTTGGAGGATGAGCAGTTCTTC; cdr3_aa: CASGLVGLEDEQFF
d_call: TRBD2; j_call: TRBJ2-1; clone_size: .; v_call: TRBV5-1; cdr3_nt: TGCGCCAGCAGCTTGGACGGGGGGGTGTCCGACAATGAGCAGTTCTTC; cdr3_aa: CASSLDGGVSDNEQFF
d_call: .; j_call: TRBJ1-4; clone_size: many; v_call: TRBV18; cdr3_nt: TGTGCCAGCTCACAGCGACACACCGCAACTAATGAAAAACTGTTTTTT; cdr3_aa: CASSQRHTATNEKLFF
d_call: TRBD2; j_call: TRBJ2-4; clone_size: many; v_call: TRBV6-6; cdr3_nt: TGTGCCAGCAGCCGTACTTCTAGCGGGGAAAGCATTCAGTACTTC; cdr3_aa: CASSRTSSGESIQYF
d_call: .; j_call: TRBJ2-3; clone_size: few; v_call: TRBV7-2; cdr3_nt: TGTGCCAGCAGCCTAGAGGCCGGGACAGATACGCAGTATTTT; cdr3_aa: CASSLEAGTDTQYF
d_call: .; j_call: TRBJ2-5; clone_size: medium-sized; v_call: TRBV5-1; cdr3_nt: TGCGCCAGCAGCTTGGAAGAGACCCAGTACTTC; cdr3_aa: CASSLEETQYF
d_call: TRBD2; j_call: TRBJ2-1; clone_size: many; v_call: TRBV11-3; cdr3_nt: TGTGCCAGCAGCTCGGGACTAGCGGGGGGGAATGAGCAGTTCTTC; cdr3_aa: CASSSGLAGGNEQFF
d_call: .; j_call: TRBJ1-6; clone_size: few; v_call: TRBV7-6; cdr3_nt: TGTGCCAGCAGCCGACAGGCTTACGGTTCACCCCTCCACTTT; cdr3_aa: CASSRQAYGSPLHF
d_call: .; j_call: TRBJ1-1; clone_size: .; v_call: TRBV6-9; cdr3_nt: TGTGCCAGCAGTTTCCGGACGGGGACTGAAGCTTTCTTT; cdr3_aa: CASSFRTGTEAFF
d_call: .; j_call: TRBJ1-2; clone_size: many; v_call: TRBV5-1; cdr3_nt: TGCGCCAGCAGCTTGTCCTTAGGAGTTAACTATGGCTACACCTTC; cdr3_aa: CASSLSLGVNYGYTF
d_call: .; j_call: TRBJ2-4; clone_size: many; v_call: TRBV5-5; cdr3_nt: TGTGCCAGCAGCTCCCTCTGGGACCCAAAAAACATTCAGTACTTC; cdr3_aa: CASSSLWDPKNIQYF
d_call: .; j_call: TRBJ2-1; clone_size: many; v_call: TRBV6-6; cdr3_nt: TGTGCCAGCAGTTACGGGGGTTACAATGAGCAGTTCTTC; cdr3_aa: CASSYGGYNEQFF
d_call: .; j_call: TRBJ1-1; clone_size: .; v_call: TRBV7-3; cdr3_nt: TGTGCCAGCAGCTCCCGGGCCGCGGGCTCTGAAGCTTTCTTT; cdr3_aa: CASSSRAAGSEAFF
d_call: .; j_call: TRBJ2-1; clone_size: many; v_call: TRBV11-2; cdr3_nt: TGTGCCAGCAGCTTCCAATCCCCCCAGTTCTTC; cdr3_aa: CASSFQSPQFF
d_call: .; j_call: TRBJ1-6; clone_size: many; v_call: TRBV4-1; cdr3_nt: TGCGCCAGCAGCCCCCTTCCGACAGGCTATAATTCACCCCTCCACTTT; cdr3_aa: CASSPLPTGYNSPLHF
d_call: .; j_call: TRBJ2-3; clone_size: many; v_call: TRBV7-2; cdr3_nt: TGTGCCAGCAGCTTAGGTGGACTGGGGGCGGATACGCAGTATTTT; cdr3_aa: CASSLGGLGADTQYF
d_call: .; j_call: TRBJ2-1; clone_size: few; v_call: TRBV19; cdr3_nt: TGTGCCAGTGCTTTAAGCTCCTACAATGAGCAGTTCTTC; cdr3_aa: CASALSSYNEQFF
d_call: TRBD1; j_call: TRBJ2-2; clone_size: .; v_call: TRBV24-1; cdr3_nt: TGTGCCACCAGTGATTTGTCCGGGACAGGGTACACCGGGGAGCTGTTTTTT; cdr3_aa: CATSDLSGTGYTGELFF
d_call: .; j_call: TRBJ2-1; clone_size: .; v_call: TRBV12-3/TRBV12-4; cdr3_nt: TGTGCCAGCCCCCGAGTAGCGGCCTACAATGAGCAGTTCTTC; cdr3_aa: CASPRVAAYNEQFF
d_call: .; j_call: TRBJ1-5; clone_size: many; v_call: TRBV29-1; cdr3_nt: TGCAGCGTAAGCGGGGGGAGCAATCAGCCCCAGCATTTT; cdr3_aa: CSVSGGSNQPQHF
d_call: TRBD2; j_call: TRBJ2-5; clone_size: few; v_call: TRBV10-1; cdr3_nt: TGCGCCAGCAGTCCGACTAGCGGGGGTGGAGAGACCCAGTACTTC; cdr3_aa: CASSPTSGGGETQYF
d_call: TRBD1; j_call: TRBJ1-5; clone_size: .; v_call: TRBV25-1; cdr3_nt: TGTAGTTCGTCCGGGACAGCTAATCAGCCCCAGCATTTT; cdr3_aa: CSSSGTANQPQHF
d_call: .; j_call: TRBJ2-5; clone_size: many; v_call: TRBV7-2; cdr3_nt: TGTGCCAGCAGCTTAGCGGGGGGCTCGAATCAAGAGACCCAGTACTTC; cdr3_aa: CASSLAGGSNQETQYF
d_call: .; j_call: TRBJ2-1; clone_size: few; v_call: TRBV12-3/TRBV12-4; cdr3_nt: TGTGCCAGCAGTTTATCGGGCAGGTTGTACAATGAGCAGTTCTTC; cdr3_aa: CASSLSGRLYNEQFF
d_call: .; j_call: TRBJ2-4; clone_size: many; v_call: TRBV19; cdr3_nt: TGTGCCAGTACGGACAGAAACATTCAGTACTTC; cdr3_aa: CASTDRNIQYF